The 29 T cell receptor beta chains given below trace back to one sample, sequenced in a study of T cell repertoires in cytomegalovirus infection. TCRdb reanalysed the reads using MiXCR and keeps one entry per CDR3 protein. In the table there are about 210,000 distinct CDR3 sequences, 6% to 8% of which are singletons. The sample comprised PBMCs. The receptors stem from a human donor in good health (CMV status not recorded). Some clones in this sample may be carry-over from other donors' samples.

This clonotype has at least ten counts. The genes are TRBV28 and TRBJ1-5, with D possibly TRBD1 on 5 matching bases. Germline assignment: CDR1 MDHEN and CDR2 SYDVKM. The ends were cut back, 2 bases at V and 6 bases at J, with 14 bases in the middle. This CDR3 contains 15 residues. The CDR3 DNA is TGTGCCAGCAGTTTAAGGCAGGGACGGATTCAGCCCCAGCATTTT. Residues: CASSLRQGRIQPQHF.

Here the CDR3 DNA reads TGCAGTGCTAGAGACAGGGTTAGGAATCAGCCCCAGCATTTT. Translated: CSARDRVRNQPQHF. The chain combines TRBV20-1 with TRBJ1-5; possibly TRBD1 for D (5 bases). Germline V lookup: CDR1 DFQATT, CDR2 SNEGSKA (reference sequence). With 0 bases removed from V and 4 bases from J, the gap between germline ends came to 10 bases. The CDR3 runs to 14 residues.

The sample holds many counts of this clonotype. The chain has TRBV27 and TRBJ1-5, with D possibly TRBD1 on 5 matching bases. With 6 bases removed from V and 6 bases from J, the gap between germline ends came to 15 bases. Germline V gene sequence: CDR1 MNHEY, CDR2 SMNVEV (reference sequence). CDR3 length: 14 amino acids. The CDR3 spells CASSSRVGGQPQHF. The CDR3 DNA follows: TGTGCCAGCAGCTCCCGGGTGGGGGGTCAGCCCCAGCATTTT.

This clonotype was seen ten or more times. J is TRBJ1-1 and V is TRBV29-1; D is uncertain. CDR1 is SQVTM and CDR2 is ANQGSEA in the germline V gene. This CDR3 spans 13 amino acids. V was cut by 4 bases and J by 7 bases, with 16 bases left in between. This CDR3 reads CSVGVGGINEAFF. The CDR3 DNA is TGCAGCGTTGGGGTGGGAGGTATCAATGAAGCTTTCTTT.

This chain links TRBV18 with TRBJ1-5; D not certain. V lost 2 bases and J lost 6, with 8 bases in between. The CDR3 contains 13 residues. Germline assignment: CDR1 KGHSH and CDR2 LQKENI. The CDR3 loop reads CASSPGGRQPQHF. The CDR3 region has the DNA TGTGCCAGCTCACCAGGTGGACGTCAGCCCCAGCATTTT.

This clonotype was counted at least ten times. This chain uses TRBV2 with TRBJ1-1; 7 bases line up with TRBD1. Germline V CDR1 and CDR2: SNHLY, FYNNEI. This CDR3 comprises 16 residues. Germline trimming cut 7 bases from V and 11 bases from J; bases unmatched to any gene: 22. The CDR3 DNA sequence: TGTGCCAGCATTCGAGGTCCGGGACAGACTCTCTATGGGGCTTTCTTT. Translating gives CASIRGPGQTLYGAFF.

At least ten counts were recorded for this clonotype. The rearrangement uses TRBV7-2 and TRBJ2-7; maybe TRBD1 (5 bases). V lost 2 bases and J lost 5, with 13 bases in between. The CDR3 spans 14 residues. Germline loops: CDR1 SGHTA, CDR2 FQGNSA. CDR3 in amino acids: CASSLLVGRNEQYF. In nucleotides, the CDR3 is TGTGCCAGCAGCTTACTCGTGGGGCGAAACGAGCAGTACTTC.

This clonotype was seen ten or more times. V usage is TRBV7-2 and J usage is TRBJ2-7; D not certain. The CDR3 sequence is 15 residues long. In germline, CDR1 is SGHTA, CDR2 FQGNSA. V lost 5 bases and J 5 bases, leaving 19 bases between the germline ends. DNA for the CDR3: TGTGCCAGCAGCGCCCGGATGGGTCTATCACACGAGCAGTACTTC. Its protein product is CASSARMGLSHEQYF.

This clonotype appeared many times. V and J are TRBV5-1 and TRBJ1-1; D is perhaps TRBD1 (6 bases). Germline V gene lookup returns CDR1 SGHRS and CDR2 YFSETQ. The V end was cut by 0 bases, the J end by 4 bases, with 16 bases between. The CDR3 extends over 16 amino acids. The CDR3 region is CASSLGGRGSVTEAFF. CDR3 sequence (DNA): TGCGCCAGCAGCTTGGGGGGGCGCGGGTCTGTCACTGAAGCTTTCTTT.

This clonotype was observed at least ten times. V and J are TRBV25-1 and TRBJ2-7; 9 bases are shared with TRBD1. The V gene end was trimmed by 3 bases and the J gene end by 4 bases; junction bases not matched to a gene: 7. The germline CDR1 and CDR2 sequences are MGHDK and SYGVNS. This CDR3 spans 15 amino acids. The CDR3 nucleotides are TGTGCCAGCAGTGACTACGGGACAGGGAATTACGAGCAGTACTTC. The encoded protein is CASSDYGTGNYEQYF.

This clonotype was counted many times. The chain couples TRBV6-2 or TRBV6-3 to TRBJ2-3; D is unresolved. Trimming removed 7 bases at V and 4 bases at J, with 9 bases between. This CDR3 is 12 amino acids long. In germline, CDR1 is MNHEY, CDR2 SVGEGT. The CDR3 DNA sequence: TGTGCCAGCACCGCCCCCTCAGATACGCAGTATTTT. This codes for CASTAPSDTQYF.

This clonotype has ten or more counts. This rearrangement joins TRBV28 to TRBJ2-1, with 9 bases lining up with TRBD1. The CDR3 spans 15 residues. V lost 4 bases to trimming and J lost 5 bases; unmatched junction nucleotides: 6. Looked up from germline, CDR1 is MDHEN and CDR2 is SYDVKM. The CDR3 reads CASSSPGQGNNEQFF. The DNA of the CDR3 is TGTGCCAGCAGTTCTCCGGGACAGGGTAACAATGAGCAGTTCTTC.

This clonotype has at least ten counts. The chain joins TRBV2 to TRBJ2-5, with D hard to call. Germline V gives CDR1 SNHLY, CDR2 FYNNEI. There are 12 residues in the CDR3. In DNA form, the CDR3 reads TGTGCTAGTGCCATAGCCCAAGAGACCCAGTACTTC. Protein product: CASAIAQETQYF.

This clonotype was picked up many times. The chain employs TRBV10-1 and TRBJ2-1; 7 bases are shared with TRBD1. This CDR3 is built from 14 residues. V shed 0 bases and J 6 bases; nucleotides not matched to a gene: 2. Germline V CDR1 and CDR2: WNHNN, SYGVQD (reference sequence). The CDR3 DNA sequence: TGCGCCAGCAGTGAGTCGGGACAGATCAATGAGCAGTTCTTC. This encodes CASSESGQINEQFF.

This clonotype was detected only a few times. The CDR3 nucleotides read TGTGCCAGCAGTAGTTACAGGGATGGGACCGGGGAGCTGTTTTTT. Its translation: CASSSYRDGTGELFF. The chain carries TRBV3-1 and TRBJ2-2, with D possibly matching TRBD1 (6 bases). V was pared by 6 bases and J by 5 bases, with 16 bases between. Germline CDR1 LGHDT, CDR2 YNNKEL (reference sequence). The CDR3 loop spans 15 amino acids.

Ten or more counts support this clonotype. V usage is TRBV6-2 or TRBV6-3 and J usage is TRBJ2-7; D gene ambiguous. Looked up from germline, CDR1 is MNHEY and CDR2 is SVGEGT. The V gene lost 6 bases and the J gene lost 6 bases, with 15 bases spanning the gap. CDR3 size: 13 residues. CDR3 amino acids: CASSPIRFGEQYF. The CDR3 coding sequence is TGTGCCAGCAGCCCAATTAGGTTTGGCGAGCAGTACTTC.

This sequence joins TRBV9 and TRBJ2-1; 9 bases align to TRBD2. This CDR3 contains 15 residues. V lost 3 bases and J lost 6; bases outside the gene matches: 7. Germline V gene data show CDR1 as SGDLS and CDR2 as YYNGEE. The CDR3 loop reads CASSDAGGLINEQFF. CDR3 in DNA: TGTGCCAGCAGCGATGCGGGGGGGTTGATCAATGAGCAGTTCTTC.

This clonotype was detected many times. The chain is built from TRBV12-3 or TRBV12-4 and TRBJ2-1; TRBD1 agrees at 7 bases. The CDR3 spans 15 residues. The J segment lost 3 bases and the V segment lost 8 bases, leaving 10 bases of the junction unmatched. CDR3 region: CASATGQGVYNEQFF. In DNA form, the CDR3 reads TGTGCCAGCGCTACCGGGCAGGGGGTCTACAATGAGCAGTTCTTC.

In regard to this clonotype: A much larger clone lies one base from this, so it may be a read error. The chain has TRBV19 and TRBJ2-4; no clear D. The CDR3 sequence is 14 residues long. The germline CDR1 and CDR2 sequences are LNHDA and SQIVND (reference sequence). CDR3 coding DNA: TGTTCCAGTACTCATGGGTCCTCAAAAAACATTCAGTACTTC. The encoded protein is CSSTHGSSKNIQYF. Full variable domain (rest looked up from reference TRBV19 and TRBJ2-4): DGGITQSPKYLFRKEGQNVTLSCEQNLNHDAMYWYRQDPGQGLRLIYYSQIVNDFQKGDIAEGYSVSREKKESFPLTVTSAQKNPTAFYLCSSTHGSSKNIQYFGAGTRLSVL.

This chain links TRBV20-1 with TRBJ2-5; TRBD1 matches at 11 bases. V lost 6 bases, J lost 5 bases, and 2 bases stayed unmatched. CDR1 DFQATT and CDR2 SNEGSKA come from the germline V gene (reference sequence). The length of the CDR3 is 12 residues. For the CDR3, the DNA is TGCAGTGCCCGGGACAGGGGGGAGACCCAGTACTTC. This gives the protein CSARDRGETQYF.

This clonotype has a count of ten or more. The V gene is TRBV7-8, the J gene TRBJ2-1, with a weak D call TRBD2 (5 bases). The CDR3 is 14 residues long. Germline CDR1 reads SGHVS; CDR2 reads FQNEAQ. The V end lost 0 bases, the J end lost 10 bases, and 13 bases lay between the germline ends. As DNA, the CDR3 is TGTGCCAGCAGCTTAGCGCGCGGGTTCGGAGAGCAGTTCTTC. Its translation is CASSLARGFGEQFF.

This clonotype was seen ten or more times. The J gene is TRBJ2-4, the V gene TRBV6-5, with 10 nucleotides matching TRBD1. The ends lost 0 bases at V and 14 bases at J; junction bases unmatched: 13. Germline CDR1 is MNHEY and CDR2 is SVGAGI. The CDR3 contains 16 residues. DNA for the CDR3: TGTGCCAGCAGTTACTCCTCGACAGGGGGCCCTAGTGTGGAGTACTTC. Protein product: CASSYSSTGGPSVEYF.

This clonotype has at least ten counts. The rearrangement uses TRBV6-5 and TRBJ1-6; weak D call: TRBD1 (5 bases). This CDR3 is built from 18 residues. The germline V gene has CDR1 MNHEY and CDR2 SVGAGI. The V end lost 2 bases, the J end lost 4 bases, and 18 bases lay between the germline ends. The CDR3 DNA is TGTGCCAGCAGTTACGCCGGGGGGGGGTCCCGGTATAATTCACCCCTCCACTTT. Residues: CASSYAGGGSRYNSPLHF.

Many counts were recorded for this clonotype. CDR3 bases: TGTGCCAGCAGCCCATCCTACAATGAGCAGTTCTTC. Translation: CASSPSYNEQFF. V usage is TRBV7-2 and J usage is TRBJ2-1; D gene ambiguous. The CDR3 contains 12 residues. V was cut by 5 bases and J by 1 base, with 3 bases left in between. The germline gives CDR1 SGHTA, CDR2 FQGNSA.

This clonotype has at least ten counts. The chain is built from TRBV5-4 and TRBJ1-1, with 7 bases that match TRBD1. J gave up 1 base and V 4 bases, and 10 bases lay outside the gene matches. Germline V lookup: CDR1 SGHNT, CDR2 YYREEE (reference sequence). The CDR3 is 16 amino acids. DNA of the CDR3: TGTGCCAGCAGCCGACAGGGATTGACCTCGAACACTGAAGCTTTCTTT. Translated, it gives CASSRQGLTSNTEAFF. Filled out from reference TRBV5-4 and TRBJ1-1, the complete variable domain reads ETGVTQSPTHLIKTRGQQVTLRCSSQSGHNTVSWYQQALGQGPQFIFQYYREEENGRGNFPPRFSGLQFPNYSSELNVNALELDDSALYLCASSRQGLTSNTEAFFGQGTRLTVV.

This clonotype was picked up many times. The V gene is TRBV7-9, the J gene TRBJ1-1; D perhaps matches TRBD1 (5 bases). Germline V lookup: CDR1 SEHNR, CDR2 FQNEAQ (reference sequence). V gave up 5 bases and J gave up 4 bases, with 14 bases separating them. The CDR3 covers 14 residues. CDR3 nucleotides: TGTGCCAGCAGCCCAGGGCCCCCGGGCACTGAAGCTTTCTTT. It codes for CASSPGPPGTEAFF.

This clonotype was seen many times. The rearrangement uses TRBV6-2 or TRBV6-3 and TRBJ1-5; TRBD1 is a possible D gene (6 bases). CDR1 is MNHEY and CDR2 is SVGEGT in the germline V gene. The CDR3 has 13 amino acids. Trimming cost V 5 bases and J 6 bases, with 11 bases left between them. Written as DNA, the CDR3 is TGTGCCAGCAGTCCCGGGGGGCCTCAGCCCCAGCATTTT. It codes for CASSPGGPQPQHF.

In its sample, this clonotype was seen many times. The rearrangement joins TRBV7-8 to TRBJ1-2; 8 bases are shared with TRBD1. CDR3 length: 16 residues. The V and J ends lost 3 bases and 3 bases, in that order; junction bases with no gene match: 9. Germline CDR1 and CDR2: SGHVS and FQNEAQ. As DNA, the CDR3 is TGTGCCAGCAGCTTTCACCGGGAACAGGGGGACTATGGCTACACCTTC. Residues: CASSFHREQGDYGYTF.

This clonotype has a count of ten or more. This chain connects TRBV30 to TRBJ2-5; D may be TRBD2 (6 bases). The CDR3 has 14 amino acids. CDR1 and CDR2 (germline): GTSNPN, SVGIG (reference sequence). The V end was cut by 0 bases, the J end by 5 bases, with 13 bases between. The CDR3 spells CAWSVRMAGETQYF. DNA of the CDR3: TGTGCCTGGAGTGTACGAATGGCGGGGGAGACCCAGTACTTC.